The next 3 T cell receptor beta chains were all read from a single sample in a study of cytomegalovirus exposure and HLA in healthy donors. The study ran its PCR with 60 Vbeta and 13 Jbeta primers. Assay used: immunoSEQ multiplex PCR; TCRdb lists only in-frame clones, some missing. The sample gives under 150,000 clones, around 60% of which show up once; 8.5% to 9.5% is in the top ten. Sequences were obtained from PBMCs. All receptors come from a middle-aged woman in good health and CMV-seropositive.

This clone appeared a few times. CDR3 protein: CASSLVVQLAGDLGEQYF. The CDR3 DNA reads TGTGCCAGCAGCTTAGTGGTTCAACTAGCGGGAGACCTAGGCGAGCAGTACTTC. The gene calls are TRBV7-9 and TRBJ2-7, with 11 bases lining up with TRBD2. After removal of 1 base from V and 6 bases from J, the junction contained 14 bases not matched to a gene. This CDR3 contains 18 residues. Germline CDR1 SEHNR, CDR2 FQNEAQ (reference sequence). The full variable domain, in which reference TRBV7-9 and TRBJ2-7 provide the parts outside the CDR3, is DTGVSQNPRHKITKRGQNVTFRCDPISEHNRLYWYRQTLGQGPEFLTYFQNEAQLEKSRLLSDRFSAERPKGSFSTLEIQRTEQGDSAMYLCASSLVVQLAGDLGEQYFGPGTRLTVT.

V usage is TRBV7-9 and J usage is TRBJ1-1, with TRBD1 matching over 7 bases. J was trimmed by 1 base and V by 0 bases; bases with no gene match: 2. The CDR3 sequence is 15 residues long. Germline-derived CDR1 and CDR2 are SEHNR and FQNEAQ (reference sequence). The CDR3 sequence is CASSLAQGGNTEAFF. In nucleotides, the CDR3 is TGTGCCAGCAGCTTAGCCCAGGGGGGGAACACTGAAGCTTTCTTT.

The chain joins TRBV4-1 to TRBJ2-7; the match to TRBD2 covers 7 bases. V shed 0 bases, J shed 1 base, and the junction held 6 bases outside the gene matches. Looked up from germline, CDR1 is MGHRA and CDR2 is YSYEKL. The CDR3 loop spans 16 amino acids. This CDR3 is CASSQEGLADSYEQYF. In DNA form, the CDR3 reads TGCGCCAGCAGCCAAGAGGGGCTAGCGGATTCCTACGAGCAGTACTTC.